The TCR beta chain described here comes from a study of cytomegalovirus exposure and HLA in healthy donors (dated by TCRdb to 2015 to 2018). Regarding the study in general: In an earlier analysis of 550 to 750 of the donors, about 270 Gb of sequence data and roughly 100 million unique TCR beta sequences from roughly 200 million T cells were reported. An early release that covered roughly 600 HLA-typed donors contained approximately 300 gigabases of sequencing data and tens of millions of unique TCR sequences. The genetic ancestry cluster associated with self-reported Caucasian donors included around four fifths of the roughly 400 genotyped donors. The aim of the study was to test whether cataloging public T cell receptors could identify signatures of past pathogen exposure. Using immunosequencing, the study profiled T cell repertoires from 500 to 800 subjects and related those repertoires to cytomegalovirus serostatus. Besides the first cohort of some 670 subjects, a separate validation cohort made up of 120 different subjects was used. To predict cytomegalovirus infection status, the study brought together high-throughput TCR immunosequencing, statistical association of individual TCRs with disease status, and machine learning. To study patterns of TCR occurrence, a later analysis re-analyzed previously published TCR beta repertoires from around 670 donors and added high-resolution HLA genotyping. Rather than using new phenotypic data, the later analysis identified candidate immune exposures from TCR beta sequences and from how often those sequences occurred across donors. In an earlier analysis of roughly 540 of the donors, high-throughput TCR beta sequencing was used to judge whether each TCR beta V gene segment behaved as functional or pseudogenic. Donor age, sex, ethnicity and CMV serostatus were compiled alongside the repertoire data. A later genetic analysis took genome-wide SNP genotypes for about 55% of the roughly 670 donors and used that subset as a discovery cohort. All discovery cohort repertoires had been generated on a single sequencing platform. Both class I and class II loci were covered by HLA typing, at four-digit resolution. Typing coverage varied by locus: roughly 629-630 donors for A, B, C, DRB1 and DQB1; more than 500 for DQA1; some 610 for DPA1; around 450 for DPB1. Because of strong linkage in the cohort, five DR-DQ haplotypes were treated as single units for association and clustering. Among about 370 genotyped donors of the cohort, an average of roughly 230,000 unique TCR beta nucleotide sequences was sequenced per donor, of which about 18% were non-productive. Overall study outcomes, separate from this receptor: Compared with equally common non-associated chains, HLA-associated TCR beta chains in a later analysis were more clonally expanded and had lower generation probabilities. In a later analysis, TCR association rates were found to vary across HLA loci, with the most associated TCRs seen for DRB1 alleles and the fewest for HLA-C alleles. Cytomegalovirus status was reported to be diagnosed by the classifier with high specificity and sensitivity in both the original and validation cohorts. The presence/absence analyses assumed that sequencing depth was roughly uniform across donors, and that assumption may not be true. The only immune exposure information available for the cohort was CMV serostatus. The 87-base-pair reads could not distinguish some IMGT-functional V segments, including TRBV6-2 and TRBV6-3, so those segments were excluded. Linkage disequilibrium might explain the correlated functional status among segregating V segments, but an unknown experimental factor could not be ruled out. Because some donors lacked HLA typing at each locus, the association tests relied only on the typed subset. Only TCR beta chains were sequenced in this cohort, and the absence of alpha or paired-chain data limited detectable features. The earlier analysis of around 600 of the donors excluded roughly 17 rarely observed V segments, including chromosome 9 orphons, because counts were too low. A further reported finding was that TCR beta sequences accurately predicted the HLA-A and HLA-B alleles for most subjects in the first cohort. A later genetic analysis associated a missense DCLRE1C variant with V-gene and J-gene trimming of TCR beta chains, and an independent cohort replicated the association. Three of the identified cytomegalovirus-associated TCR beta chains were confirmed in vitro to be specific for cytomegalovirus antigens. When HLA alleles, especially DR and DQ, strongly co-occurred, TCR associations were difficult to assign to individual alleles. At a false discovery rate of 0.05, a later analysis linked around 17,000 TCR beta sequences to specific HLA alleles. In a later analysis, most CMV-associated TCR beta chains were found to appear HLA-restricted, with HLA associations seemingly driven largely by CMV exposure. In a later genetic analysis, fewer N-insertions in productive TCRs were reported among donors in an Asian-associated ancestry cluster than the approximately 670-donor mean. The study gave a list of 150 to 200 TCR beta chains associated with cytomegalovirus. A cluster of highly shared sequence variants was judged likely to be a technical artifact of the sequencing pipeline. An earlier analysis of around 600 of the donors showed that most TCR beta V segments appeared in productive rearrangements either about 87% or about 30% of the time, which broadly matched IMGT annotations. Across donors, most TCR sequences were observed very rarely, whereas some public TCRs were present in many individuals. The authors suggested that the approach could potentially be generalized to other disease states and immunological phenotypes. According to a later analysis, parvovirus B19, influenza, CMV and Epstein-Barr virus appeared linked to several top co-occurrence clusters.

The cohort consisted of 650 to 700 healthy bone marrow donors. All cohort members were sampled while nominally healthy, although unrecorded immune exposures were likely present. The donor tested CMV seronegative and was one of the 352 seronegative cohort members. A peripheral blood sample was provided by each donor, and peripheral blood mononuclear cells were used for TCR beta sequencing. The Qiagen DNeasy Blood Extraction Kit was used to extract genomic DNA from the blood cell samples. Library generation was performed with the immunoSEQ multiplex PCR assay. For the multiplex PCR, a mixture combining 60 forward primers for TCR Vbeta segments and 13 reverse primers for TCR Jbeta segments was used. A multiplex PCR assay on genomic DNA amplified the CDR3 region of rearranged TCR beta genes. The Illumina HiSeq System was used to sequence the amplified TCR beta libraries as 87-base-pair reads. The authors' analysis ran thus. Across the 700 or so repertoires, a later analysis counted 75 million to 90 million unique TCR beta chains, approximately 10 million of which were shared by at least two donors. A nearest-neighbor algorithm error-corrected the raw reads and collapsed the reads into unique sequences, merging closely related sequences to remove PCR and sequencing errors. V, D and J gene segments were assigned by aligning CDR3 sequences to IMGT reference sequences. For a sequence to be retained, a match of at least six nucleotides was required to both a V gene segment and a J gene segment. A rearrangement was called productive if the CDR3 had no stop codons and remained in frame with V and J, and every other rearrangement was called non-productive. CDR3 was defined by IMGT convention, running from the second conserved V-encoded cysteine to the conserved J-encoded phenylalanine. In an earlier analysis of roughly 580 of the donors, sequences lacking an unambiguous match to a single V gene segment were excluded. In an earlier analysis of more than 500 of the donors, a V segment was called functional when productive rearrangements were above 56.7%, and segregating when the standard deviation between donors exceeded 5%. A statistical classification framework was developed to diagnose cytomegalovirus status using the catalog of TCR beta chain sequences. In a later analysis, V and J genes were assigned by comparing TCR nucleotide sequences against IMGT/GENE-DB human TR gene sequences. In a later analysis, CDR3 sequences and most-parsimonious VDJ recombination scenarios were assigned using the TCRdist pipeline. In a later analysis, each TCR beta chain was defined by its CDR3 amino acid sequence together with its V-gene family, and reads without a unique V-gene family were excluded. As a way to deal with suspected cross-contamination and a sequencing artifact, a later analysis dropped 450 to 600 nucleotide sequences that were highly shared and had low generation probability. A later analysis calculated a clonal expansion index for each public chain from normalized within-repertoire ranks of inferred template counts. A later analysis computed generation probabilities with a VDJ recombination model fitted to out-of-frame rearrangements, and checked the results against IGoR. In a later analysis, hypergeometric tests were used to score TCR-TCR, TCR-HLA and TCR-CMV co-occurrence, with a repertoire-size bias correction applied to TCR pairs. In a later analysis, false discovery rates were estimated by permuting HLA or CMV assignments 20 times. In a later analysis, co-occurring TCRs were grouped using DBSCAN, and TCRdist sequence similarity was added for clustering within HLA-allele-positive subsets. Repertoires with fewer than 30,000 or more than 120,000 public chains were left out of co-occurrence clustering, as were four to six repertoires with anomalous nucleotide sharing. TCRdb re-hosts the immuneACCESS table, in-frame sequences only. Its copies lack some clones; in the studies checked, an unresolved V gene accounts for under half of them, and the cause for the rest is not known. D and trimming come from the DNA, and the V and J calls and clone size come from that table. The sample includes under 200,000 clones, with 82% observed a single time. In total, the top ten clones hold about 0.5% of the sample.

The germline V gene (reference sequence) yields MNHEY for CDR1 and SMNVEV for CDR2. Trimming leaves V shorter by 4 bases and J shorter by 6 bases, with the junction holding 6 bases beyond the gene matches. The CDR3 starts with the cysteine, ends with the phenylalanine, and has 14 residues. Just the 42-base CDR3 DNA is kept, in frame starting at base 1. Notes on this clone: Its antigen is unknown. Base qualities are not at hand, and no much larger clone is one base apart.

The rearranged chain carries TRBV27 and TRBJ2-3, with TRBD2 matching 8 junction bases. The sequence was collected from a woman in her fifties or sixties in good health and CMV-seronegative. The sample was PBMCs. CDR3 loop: CASSSFSGKDTQYF. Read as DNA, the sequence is TGTGCCAGCAGTTCATTTAGCGGGAAGGATACGCAGTATTTT.